This TCR beta chain was documented in a study of cytomegalovirus exposure and HLA in healthy donors. PCR used 60 Vbeta primers and 13 Jbeta primers. Profiled with immunoSEQ multiplex PCR; TCRdb holds only in-frame clones, not every one. This table has about 86,000 clones, 78% appearing once. Study-wide points: In a later analysis, common viral pathogens appeared linked to several of the most significant clusters. Most observed TCR sequences were rare, whereas some public TCRs were detected in many donors. Most subjects' HLA-A and HLA-B alleles were reportedly predicted from TCR beta sequences. The study carried out a later analysis of TCR beta sequences. It associated some 17,000 of them with specific HLA alleles at a false discovery rate of 0.05.

Germline assignment: CDR1 MNHNS and CDR2 SASEGT. Trimming at V came to 6 bases and at J to 10 bases, leaving 10 bases not matched to a gene. This CDR3 has 14 residues. On this clone itself: Its antigen is undetermined.

The sample consisted of PBMCs. This chain links TRBV6-1 with TRBJ2-1; the match to TRBD1 covers 9 bases. The clonotype was recovered from a male donor in good health and CMV-seropositive. The chain's CDR3 is CASSATDRGREQFF. The DNA for the CDR3 is TGTGCCAGCAGCGCCACGGACAGGGGCAGAGAGCAGTTCTTC.